What follows are 15 T cell receptor beta chains derived from one specimen sequenced in a study of blood T cell repertoires in COVID-19. Repertoires were generated with immunoSEQ multiplex PCR, while TCRdb's copy carries only in-frame clones and drops some. This table holds approximately 220,000 clones, more than 65% found once. Sequencing was carried out using peripheral blood. The receptors come from a woman of 80 years or more with acute or convalescent COVID-19.

The chain joins TRBV5-1 to TRBJ1-1, with 9 positions matching TRBD1. In germline, CDR1 is SGHRS, CDR2 YFSETQ. CDR3 length: 14 amino acids. Losses at the gene ends were 7 bases for V and 2 bases for J; bases not matched to a gene: 6. The CDR3 here is CASGTGTANTEAFF. The CDR3 nucleotides are TGCGCCAGCGGGACAGGGACCGCAAACACTGAAGCTTTCTTT.

The rearrangement uses TRBV9 and TRBJ2-7, with TRBD2 matching over 11 bases. Germline V gives CDR1 SGDLS, CDR2 YYNGEE. After removal of 3 bases from V and 2 bases from J, the junction contained 7 bases not matched to a gene. This CDR3 has 16 amino acids. The CDR3 coding sequence is TGTGCCAGCAGCGCCGTAGCGGGAGGGACGACCTACGAGCAGTACTTC. Its translation is CASSAVAGGTTYEQYF.

This chain links TRBV5-6 with TRBJ1-5, with D hard to call. The CDR3 consists of 17 residues. V was trimmed by 1 base and J by 0 bases, leaving 14 bases between them. Germline CDR1 and CDR2: SGHDT and YYEEEE. CDR3 coding DNA: TGTGCCAGCAGCTTGAGGGCGGGAGTTTATAGCAATCAGCCCCAGCATTTT. As protein: CASSLRAGVYSNQPQHF.

The rearrangement links TRBV5-4 to TRBJ2-5, with TRBD1 matching over 9 bases. V lost 3 bases to trimming and J lost 1 base; unmatched junction nucleotides: 1. This CDR3 has 14 residues. The germline CDR1 and CDR2 sequences are SGHNT and YYREEE (reference sequence). This chain's CDR3 is CASSWGQGQETQYF. The DNA of the CDR3 is TGTGCCAGCAGCTGGGGACAGGGCCAAGAGACCCAGTACTTC.

V gene TRBV7-6 combines with J gene TRBJ1-5, with D possibly matching TRBD1 (5 bases). Trimming removed 5 bases at V and 6 bases at J, with 14 bases between. Germline loops: CDR1 SGHVS, CDR2 FNYEAQ. The CDR3 has 14 residues. In nucleotides, the CDR3 is TGTGCCAGCAGCCCACGGGGGGGTTTTCAGCCCCAGCATTTT. Translating gives CASSPRGGFQPQHF. The variable domain in full, completed from reference TRBV7-6 and TRBJ1-5, reads GAGVSQSPRYKVTKRGQDVALRCDPISGHVSLYWYRQALGQGPEFLTYFNYEAQQDKSGLPNDRFSAERPEGSISTLTIQRTEQRDSAMYRCASSPRGGFQPQHFGDGTRLSIL.

The J gene is TRBJ2-7, the V gene TRBV5-1; 12 bases are a match to TRBD2. The CDR3 loop spans 16 amino acids. CDR1 is SGHRS and CDR2 is YFSETQ in the germline V gene. J was trimmed by 6 bases and V by 0 bases; bases with no gene match: 7. The CDR3, as DNA: TGCGCCAGCAGCTTGGGGGCTAGCGGGAGGGCCCTCGAGCAGTACTTC. Translating it yields CASSLGASGRALEQYF.

This chain connects TRBV14 to TRBJ1-5; 7 bases align to TRBD1. V dropped 4 bases and J dropped 4; count of bases not matched to a gene: 1. Germline V gene sequence: CDR1 SGHDN, CDR2 FVKESK. This CDR3 is 13 amino acids long. The CDR3 protein is CASSLGQNQPQHF. The CDR3 coding sequence is TGTGCCAGCAGCCTGGGACAGAATCAGCCCCAGCATTTT.

The rearrangement uses TRBV10-3 and TRBJ1-6; 9 bases match TRBD1. The junction had 8 bases not matched to a gene; V was cut back by 10 bases and J by 10 bases. Germline loops: CDR1 ENHRY, CDR2 SYGVKD. This CDR3 contains 13 residues. The CDR3 loop reads CASAGQGQSPLHF. For the CDR3, the DNA is TGTGCCAGCGCGGGACAGGGTCAATCACCCCTCCACTTT.

Here the CDR3 DNA reads TGTGCCAGCAGCCGGGACTCACTTTCACCCCTCCACTTT. Its translation is CASSRDSLSPLHF. The rearrangement uses TRBV6-4 and TRBJ1-6, with a weak D call TRBD1 (5 bases). The CDR3 has 13 amino acids. V lost 6 bases, J lost 9 bases, and 12 bases lay in between. Looked up from germline, CDR1 is MRHNA and CDR2 is SNTAGT.

The rearrangement links TRBV30 to TRBJ1-6; 7 nucleotides match TRBD1. This CDR3 has 13 amino acids. V shed 5 bases and J 6 bases; nucleotides not matched to a gene: 4. Germline lookup yields CDR1 GTSNPN and CDR2 SVGIG (reference sequence). The CDR3 DNA follows: TGTGCCTGGGGGACAGAACTTAATTCACCCCTCCACTTT. It encodes CAWGTELNSPLHF.

The V gene is TRBV5-1, the J gene TRBJ2-3, with 9 bases matching TRBD2. V was pared by 4 bases and J by 6 bases, with 12 bases of the junction left unmatched. Germline V gene data show CDR1 as SGHRS and CDR2 as YFSETQ. This CDR3 is 16 amino acids long. This chain's CDR3 is CASSVGLAQISDTQYF. The CDR3 DNA follows: TGCGCCAGCAGCGTGGGACTAGCCCAGATATCTGATACGCAGTATTTT.

CDR3 in amino acids: CASSFGTSRPTTDTQYF. The CDR3 DNA is TGCGCCAGCAGCTTCGGGACTAGCAGGCCCACCACAGATACGCAGTATTTT. The rearrangement links TRBV5-1 to TRBJ2-3; TRBD2 matches 9 bases. In germline, CDR1 is SGHRS, CDR2 YFSETQ. This CDR3 region has 17 residues. V shed 2 bases and J 2 bases; nucleotides not matched to a gene: 9.

This rearrangement joins TRBV19 to TRBJ2-4; TRBD2 aligns across 11 bases. The CDR3 covers 14 residues. Losses at the gene ends were 5 bases for V and 7 bases for J; bases not matched to a gene: 4. CDR1 is LNHDA, CDR2 SQIVND, per germline (reference sequence). The CDR3 sequence is CASSGLAGGNIQYF. The CDR3 bases are TGTGCCAGTAGTGGGCTAGCGGGAGGCAACATTCAGTACTTC. The variable domain in full, with the rest retrieved from reference TRBV19 and TRBJ2-4, is DGGITQSPKYLFRKEGQNVTLSCEQNLNHDAMYWYRQDPGQGLRLIYYSQIVNDFQKGDIAEGYSVSREKKESFPLTVTSAQKNPTAFYLCASSGLAGGNIQYFGAGTRLSVL.

The chain recombines TRBV7-8 with TRBJ2-3, with TRBD2 as a possible D gene (6 bases). From germline, CDR1 is SGHVS and CDR2 FQNEAQ. V gave up 5 bases and J gave up 5 bases, with 17 bases separating them. This CDR3 region has 15 residues. The CDR3 region is CASSRQTRVVDTQYF. CDR3 nucleotides: TGTGCCAGCAGCCGACAGACTAGAGTGGTAGATACGCAGTATTTT.

Notes on this clone: One junction end disagrees with the germline gene, perhaps due to a read error. The rearrangement joins TRBV7-2 to TRBJ2-5; TRBD2 matches at 13 bases. Germline loops: CDR1 SGHTA, CDR2 FQGNSA. The CDR3 sequence is 17 residues long. The CDR3: CASSLGTSGVIQGTQYF. CDR3 nucleotides: TGTGCCAGCAGCCTCGGGACTAGCGGGGTAATACAAGGGACCCAGTACTTC.